These 32 T cell receptor beta chains originate from one sample sequenced in a study of blood T cell repertoires in COVID-19 (dated by TCRdb to the early 2020s). The protocol used for the library was the immunoSEQ multiplex PCR assay. The table comes from immuneACCESS by way of TCRdb, which keeps in-frame sequences with V and J called. Part of the clones is missing from these tables; in studies checked, under half for an unresolved V gene and the rest for unknown reasons. In all, the sample holds 150,000 to 200,000 clones, and 65% to 90% of those were seen once. The ten largest account for about 8.2% of the sample. The sequencing sample was made of peripheral blood. Every receptor here comes from a man aged 55-75 years with acute or convalescent COVID-19.

CDR3 sequence reads: CASSLVGQGIGILPYNEQFF. The CDR3, as DNA: TGTGCCAGCAGCTTGGTAGGTCAGGGGATCGGAATACTGCCCTACAATGAGCAGTTCTTC. The rearrangement joins TRBV5-8 to TRBJ2-1; possible D gene TRBD1, 6 bases. Germline loops: CDR1 SGHTS, CDR2 YDEGEE. Trimming removed 0 bases at V and 2 bases at J, with 24 bases between. The CDR3 covers 20 residues.

The chain uses TRBV5-1 and TRBJ2-5, with D possibly being TRBD2 (6 bases). Germline CDR1 SGHRS, CDR2 YFSETQ. The V end lost 0 bases, the J end lost 6 bases, and 12 bases lay between the germline ends. This CDR3 has 14 amino acids. CDR3: CASSLAAGLKTQYF. CDR3 nucleotide sequence: TGCGCCAGCAGCTTGGCGGCGGGGTTAAAGACCCAGTACTTC.

The chain is built from TRBV11-2 and TRBJ1-5, with 7 positions matching TRBD1. With 4 bases clipped from V and 6 bases from J, the junction kept 9 bases outside the gene matches. The CDR3 covers 15 residues. Looked up from germline, CDR1 is SGHAT and CDR2 is FQNNGV. As DNA, the CDR3 is TGTGCCAGCAGCTCCTTAACAGGGGTTGGTCAGCCCCAGCATTTT. As protein: CASSSLTGVGQPQHF.

This clone has only a few counts. The CDR3 loop is CASSSTTGVFAGYTF. The CDR3 DNA sequence: TGCGCCAGCAGCTCGACGACAGGGGTCTTCGCTGGCTACACCTTC. This rearrangement joins TRBV5-1 to TRBJ1-2; TRBD1 aligns across 8 bases. The CDR3 covers 15 residues. Germline lookup yields CDR1 SGHRS and CDR2 YFSETQ. Trimming removed 3 bases from V and 7 bases from J; junction bases left unmatched: 11.

The chain carries TRBV5-1 and TRBJ2-7; D might be TRBD2 (6 bases). The CDR3 runs 12 residues. V was cut by 4 bases and J by 6 bases, with 11 bases left in between. Germline loops: CDR1 SGHRS, CDR2 YFSETQ. Written as DNA, the CDR3 is TGCGCCAGCAGCCCTCAGGGAGGCGAGCAGTACTTC. This encodes CASSPQGGEQYF.

This clone was counted once. CDR3 DNA: TGTGCCAGCAGCTTGGGACAGCTCCACACCGGGGAGCTGTTTTTT. Amino acid sequence: CASSLGQLHTGELFF. The V call is TRBV5-8, the J call TRBJ2-2; a possible D gene is TRBD1 (5 bases). This CDR3 comprises 15 residues. V was shortened by 0 bases and J by 3 bases, with 9 bases between the two germline ends. Germline lookup yields CDR1 SGHTS and CDR2 YDEGEE.

The V and J genes are TRBV7-8 and TRBJ1-2; TRBD1 matches 11 bases. The CDR3 covers 14 residues. With 6 bases clipped from V and 9 bases from J, the junction kept 9 bases outside the gene matches. The germline gives CDR1 SGHVS, CDR2 FQNEAQ. The CDR3 region is CASSYTGDRGSYTF. The CDR3 nucleotides are TGTGCCAGCAGTTACACAGGGGACAGGGGGAGCTACACCTTC.

The gene calls are TRBV19 and TRBJ2-1; 13 positions match TRBD2. The germline CDR1 and CDR2 sequences are LNHDA and SQIVND (reference sequence). After removal of 8 bases from V and 6 bases from J, the junction contained 4 bases not matched to a gene. The CDR3 runs to 14 residues. The CDR3 coding sequence is TGTGCCAGTGTTGGACTAGCGGGAGTCAATGAGCAGTTCTTC. Amino acid sequence: CASVGLAGVNEQFF.

V usage is TRBV28 and J usage is TRBJ1-3, with a possible D match to TRBD1 (5 bases). CDR1 is MDHEN and CDR2 is SYDVKM in the germline V gene. V lost 4 bases, J lost 0 bases, and 16 bases lay in between. The CDR3 extends over 17 amino acids. CDR3 DNA sequence: TGTGCCAGCAGTTCCGTGGGACTCTCCTTCTCTGGAAACACCATATATTTT. Residues: CASSSVGLSFSGNTIYF.

This sequence joins TRBV2 and TRBJ2-6, with no clear D. The CDR3 length is 14 residues. Germline V gene data show CDR1 as SNHLY and CDR2 as FYNNEI. Trimming took off 6 bases at V and 2 bases at J, with 8 bases between the two ends. The CDR3 DNA is TGTGCCAGCAGGAGCCGAACTGGGGCCAACGTCCTGACTTTC. Translation: CASRSRTGANVLTF.

Regarding this clone: Other DNA sequences in the sample encode the same CDR3. The chain joins TRBV7-3 to TRBJ1-1; D remains ambiguous. The CDR3 is 13 amino acids. Germline-derived CDR1 and CDR2 are SGHTA and FQGTGA. Trimming left V 3 bases short and J 3 bases short, with 8 bases between. CDR3 bases: TGTGCCAGCAGCTTGGAGAGGGACACTGAAGCTTTCTTT. This gives the protein CASSLERDTEAFF.

This chain connects TRBV5-1 to TRBJ1-1; a possible D gene is TRBD1 (6 bases). The CDR3 extends over 15 amino acids. V was cut by 0 bases and J by 1 base, with 10 bases left in between. CDR1 SGHRS and CDR2 YFSETQ come from the germline V gene. CDR3 protein: CASSLAGVGNTEAFF. In DNA, the CDR3 is TGCGCCAGCAGCTTGGCAGGGGTTGGGAACACTGAAGCTTTCTTT. Drawing the rest from reference TRBV5-1 and TRBJ1-1, the complete variable domain is KAGVTQTPRYLIKTRGQQVTLSCSPISGHRSVSWYQQTPGQGLQFLFEYFSETQRNKGNFPGRFSGRQFSNSRSEMNVSTLELGDSALYLCASSLAGVGNTEAFFGQGTRLTVV.

The CDR3 region has the DNA TGTGCCATCAGTGCCCAAGAGACAGATACGCAGTATTTT. Residues: CAISAQETDTQYF. The chain joins TRBV10-3 to TRBJ2-3, with D unresolved. The CDR3 has 13 residues. Germline V gene data show CDR1 as ENHRY and CDR2 as SYGVKD. Trimming took off 4 bases at V and 3 bases at J, with 8 bases between the two ends.

This chain joins TRBV28 and TRBJ1-4, with D perhaps TRBD1 (5 bases). The CDR3 covers 16 residues. Germline V lookup: CDR1 MDHEN, CDR2 SYDVKM. The V and J ends lost 3 bases and 0 bases respectively, with 11 bases between them. In DNA form, the CDR3 reads TGTGCCAGCAGTTTCGGAGGGGCCACAACTAATGAAAAACTGTTTTTT. Amino acids: CASSFGGATTNEKLFF.

The chain joins TRBV5-4 to TRBJ2-2, with a possible D match to TRBD2 (6 bases). V lost 1 base and J 5 bases, leaving 21 bases between the germline ends. Per germline, CDR1 SGHNT and CDR2 YYREEE (reference sequence). The CDR3 extends over 18 amino acids. This CDR3 reads CASSLMFGRGLGTGELFF. As DNA, the CDR3 is TGTGCCAGCAGCTTGATGTTTGGGCGGGGTCTTGGAACCGGGGAGCTGTTTTTT. Full variable domain (missing parts from reference TRBV5-4 and TRBJ2-2): ETGVTQSPTHLIKTRGQQVTLRCSSQSGHNTVSWYQQALGQGPQFIFQYYREEENGRGNFPPRFSGLQFPNYSSELNVNALELDDSALYLCASSLMFGRGLGTGELFFGEGSRLTVL.

The rearrangement joins TRBV15 to TRBJ2-5; D is unclear. The CDR3 runs to 13 residues. Germline CDR1 LNHNV, CDR2 YYDKDF (reference sequence). V was cut by 1 base and J by 2 bases, with 5 bases left in between. The CDR3, as DNA: TGTGCCACCAGCAGAGCTAGACAAGAGACCCAGTACTTC. Translation gives CATSRARQETQYF.

A few counts support this clone. This chain joins TRBV30 and TRBJ1-1; TRBD1 aligns across 7 bases. Trimming took 3 bases from V and 3 from J; bases not matched to a gene: 4. The CDR3 consists of 13 residues. Per the germline V gene, CDR1 is GTSNPN and CDR2 is SVGIG (reference sequence). CDR3 coding DNA: TGTGCCTGGAGACTACAGGGGTACACTGAAGCTTTCTTT. Translated, it gives CAWRLQGYTEAFF.

This clone has only one observation. The rearrangement links TRBV28 to TRBJ1-2; no reliable D call. The CDR3 has 15 amino acids. V was clipped by 1 base and J by 4 bases, with 13 bases between them. The germline CDR1 and CDR2 sequences are MDHEN and SYDVKM. The CDR3 sequence: CASSLSLPDSYGYTF. CDR3 nucleotides: TGTGCCAGCAGTTTATCCCTGCCAGACTCCTATGGCTACACCTTC.

J is TRBJ2-3 and V is TRBV28; D gene uncertain. Trimming removed 5 bases from V and 0 bases from J, with 3 bases in between. This CDR3 is 12 amino acids long. Per the germline V gene, CDR1 is MDHEN and CDR2 is SYDVKM. CDR3 sequence (DNA): TGTGCCAGCAGTCTTAGCACAGATACGCAGTATTTT. This translates into CASSLSTDTQYF.

The J gene is TRBJ1-2, the V gene TRBV6-5; TRBD1 might be the D (5 bases). CDR3 length equals 13 residues. The germline gives CDR1 MNHEY, CDR2 SVGAGI. The ends were cut back, 6 bases at V and 4 bases at J, with 12 bases in the middle. Here the CDR3 DNA reads TGTGCCAGCAGCCCACAGGCCTCCTATGGCTACACCTTC. Its translation is CASSPQASYGYTF.

V usage is TRBV23-1 and J usage is TRBJ2-1; weak D call: TRBD2 (5 bases). TRBV23-1 is recorded as an ORF, its role being uncertain. Trimming removed 0 bases at V and 7 bases at J, with 22 bases between. The CDR3 runs to 18 residues. The CDR3 DNA reads as TGCGCCAGCAGTCAATCTGGGAGAGCGGTAATTAGAAGGAATGAGCAGTTCTTC. Protein product: CASSQSGRAVIRRNEQFF.

J is TRBJ1-2 and V is TRBV20-1; a weak D match, TRBD1 (5 bases). The V gene lost 4 bases and the J gene lost 4 bases, with 7 bases spanning the gap. From germline, CDR1 is DFQATT and CDR2 SNEGSKA (reference sequence). The CDR3 has 11 residues. The CDR3, as DNA: TGCAGTGCTACAGACAGCTATGGCTACACCTTC. This codes for CSATDSYGYTF.

This chain's CDR3 is CAISERGSGSEKLFF. In nucleotides, the CDR3 is TGTGCCATCAGTGAGAGGGGGTCGGGGTCTGAAAAACTGTTTTTT. The chain uses TRBV10-3 and TRBJ1-4, with D possibly matching TRBD1 (6 bases). This CDR3 region has 15 residues. CDR1 and CDR2 (germline): ENHRY, SYGVKD. V lost 2 bases and J lost 7, with 14 bases in between.

The chain joins TRBV2 to TRBJ1-2, with TRBD1 identical over 7 bases. J was trimmed by 0 bases and V by 5 bases; bases with no gene match: 6. CDR3 length equals 15 residues. In germline, CDR1 is SNHLY, CDR2 FYNNEI. The CDR3 here is CASSPRQGANYGYTF. The CDR3 DNA reads TGTGCCAGCAGTCCCAGACAGGGAGCTAACTATGGCTACACCTTC.

The chain uses TRBV27 and TRBJ1-6, with D hard to call. Per germline, CDR1 MNHEY and CDR2 SMNVEV (reference sequence). Trimming removed 8 bases from V and 6 bases from J, with 14 bases in between. The CDR3 totals 14 residues. CDR3 DNA sequence: TGTGCCAGCCGGGTAGGGAGGGCTAATTCACCCCTCCACTTT. It translates to CASRVGRANSPLHF.

The chain combines TRBV18 with TRBJ2-5; 7 bases are a match to TRBD1. The germline V gene has CDR1 KGHSH and CDR2 LQKENI. With V trimmed by 6 bases and J by 1 base, 5 bases remained unmatched. The CDR3 has 14 residues. The CDR3 sequence is CASSLRTGQETQYF. CDR3 nucleotide sequence: TGTGCCAGCTCCCTACGGACAGGCCAAGAGACCCAGTACTTC.

The CDR3 region is CASSLLSPSDTQYF. The CDR3 DNA sequence: TGTGCCAGCAGCTTATTGTCCCCCTCCGATACGCAGTATTTT. The chain links TRBV14 to TRBJ2-3, with no clear D. In germline, CDR1 is SGHDN, CDR2 FVKESK. V lost 5 bases and J 6 bases, leaving 15 bases between the germline ends. The CDR3 sequence is 14 residues long.

This rearrangement joins TRBV29-1 to TRBJ2-3; the D gene is possibly TRBD2 (5 bases). The CDR3 length is 15 residues. Trimming pared 4 bases from V and 3 bases from J, leaving 17 bases between. The germline V gene has CDR1 SQVTM and CDR2 ANQGSEA. DNA for the CDR3: TGCAGCGTTGGGACTGGCCTAGCTGGGACAGATACGCAGTATTTT. Protein: CSVGTGLAGTDTQYF.

The CDR3 DNA reads as TGTGCCAGTAGTACAACAACAGGGAACACCGGGGAGCTGTTTTTT. It specifies CASSTTTGNTGELFF. V gene TRBV19 combines with J gene TRBJ2-2; weak D call: TRBD1 (5 bases). This CDR3 has 15 amino acids. Germline CDR1 LNHDA, CDR2 SQIVND (reference sequence). The V and J ends lost 4 bases and 1 base respectively, with 10 bases between them.

The chain recombines TRBV7-3 with TRBJ2-7; 8 positions match TRBD2. CDR3 length: 14 amino acids. From germline, CDR1 is SGHTA and CDR2 FQGTGA. The junction had 8 bases not matched to a gene; V was cut back by 4 bases and J by 6 bases. CDR3 DNA: TGTGCCAGCAGCTCCGCGGGGGGACGTGGCGAGCAGTACTTC. It is translated as CASSSAGGRGEQYF. The full variable domain, with the rest looked up from reference TRBV7-3 and TRBJ2-7, is GAGVSQTPSNKVTEKGKYVELRCDPISGHTALYWYRQSLGQGPEFLIYFQGTGAADDSGLPNDRFFAVRPEGSVSTLKIQRTERGDSAVYLCASSSAGGRGEQYFGPGTRLTVT.

The sample holds one count of this clone. The chain combines TRBV5-1 with TRBJ1-5; D gene ambiguous. The germline V and J ends were trimmed by 0 bases and 7 bases, with 8 bases remaining between them. The CDR3 has 13 residues. In germline, CDR1 is SGHRS, CDR2 YFSETQ. CDR3 nucleotides: TGCGCCAGCAGCTTGGAAGAGGGACAGCCCCAGCATTTT. Amino acid sequence: CASSLEEGQPQHF.

The genes are TRBV10-3 and TRBJ1-2; the match to TRBD1 covers 10 bases. V lost 3 bases, J lost 4 bases, and 5 bases stayed unmatched. This CDR3 is 15 amino acids long. Germline V CDR1 and CDR2: ENHRY, SYGVKD. The CDR3 here is CAISDVGQGSYGYTF. CDR3 bases: TGTGCCATCAGTGATGTGGGACAGGGGTCCTATGGCTACACCTTC.